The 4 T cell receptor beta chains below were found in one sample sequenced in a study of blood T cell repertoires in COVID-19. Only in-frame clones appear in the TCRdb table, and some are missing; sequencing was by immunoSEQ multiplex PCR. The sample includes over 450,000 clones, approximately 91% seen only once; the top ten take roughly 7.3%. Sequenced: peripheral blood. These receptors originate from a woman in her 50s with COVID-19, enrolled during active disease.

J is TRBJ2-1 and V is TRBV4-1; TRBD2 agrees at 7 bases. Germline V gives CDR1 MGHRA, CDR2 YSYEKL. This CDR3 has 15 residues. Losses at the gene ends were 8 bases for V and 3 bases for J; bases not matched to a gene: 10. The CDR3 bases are TGCGCCAGCGAAAGGAGCGGGACCTTCTACAATGAGCAGTTCTTC. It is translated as CASERSGTFYNEQFF.

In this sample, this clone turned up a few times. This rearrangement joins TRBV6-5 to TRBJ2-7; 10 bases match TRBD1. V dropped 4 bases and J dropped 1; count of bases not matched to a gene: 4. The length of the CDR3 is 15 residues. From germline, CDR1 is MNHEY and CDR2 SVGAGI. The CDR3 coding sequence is TGTGCCAGCAGTTGGACAGGGGGAAGGTCCTACGAGCAGTACTTC. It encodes CASSWTGGRSYEQYF.

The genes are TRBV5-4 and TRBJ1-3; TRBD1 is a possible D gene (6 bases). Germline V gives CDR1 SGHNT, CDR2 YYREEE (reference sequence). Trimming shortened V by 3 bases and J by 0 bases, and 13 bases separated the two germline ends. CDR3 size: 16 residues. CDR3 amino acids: CASSSADRRSGNTIYF. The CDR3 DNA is TGTGCCAGCAGCTCTGCAGACAGGCGCTCTGGAAACACCATATATTTT.

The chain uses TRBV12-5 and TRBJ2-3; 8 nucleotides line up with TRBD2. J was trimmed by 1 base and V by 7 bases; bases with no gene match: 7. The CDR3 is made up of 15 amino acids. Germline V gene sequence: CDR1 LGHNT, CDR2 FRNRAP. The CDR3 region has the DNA TGTGCTAGTGCCCGGGGGGGGGCGGGCACAGATACGCAGTATTTT. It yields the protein CASARGGAGTDTQYF.